The present T cell receptor beta chain was sequenced within a study of early T cells in non-severe SARS-CoV-2 infection. Study-wide results and caveats: Missing private and CD4 specificities, VDJdb matching favored anti-spike CD8 responses.

The CDR3 covers 18 residues. Germline V gene data show CDR1 as KGHSH and CDR2 as LQKENI. V lost 3 bases, J lost 1 base, and 19 bases lay in between. Each single cDNA molecule received a unique molecular identifier. TCRdb processed the 5' RACE reads anew with MiXCR; each CDR3 protein has one entry. The sample consists of some 30,000 distinct CDR3 sequences, approximately 5% of them appearing once. In its sample, this clonotype was seen many times. Its antigen is currently unknown. This sequence joins TRBV18 and TRBJ1-3; D gene ambiguous. Sequencing input: whole blood. This TCR came from an adult who was a healthcare worker with PCR-confirmed SARS-CoV-2 infection or an uninfected control (not recorded which). CDR3 DNA: TGTGCCAGCTCACCGTATACACGGACCGACGGGTCTGGAAACACCATATATTTT. This sequence encodes CASSPYTRTDGSGNTIYF.